A selection of T cell receptor beta chains follows, all from one sample in a study of OX40 agonist ivuxolimab in advanced cancers. The repertoire was sequenced with immunoSEQ multiplex PCR; TCRdb's copy has only in-frame clones and lacks some. The sample carries around 73,000 clones, 80% to 90% recorded once. Here the sequenced sample was CD4+ or CD8+ T cells sorted from blood, taken in a trial of the OX40 agonist ivuxolimab. These receptor sequences come from an adult with an advanced solid tumor such as melanoma, head and neck, liver or kidney cancer. Both conserved end residues are part of each CDR3. The order of the fields is clone size, J gene, D gene, V gene, CDR3 protein, CDR3 DNA. A D gene is named only where the DNA matches it firmly. Expanded clones get a size class; other rows say once, few or many, or leave the size out.

abundance: NA
j_gene: TRBJ2-2
d_gene: NA
v_gene: TRBV19
CDR3aa: CASSSRSDTGELFF
CDR3nt: TGTGCCAGTAGTTCCCGGTCTGACACCGGGGAGCTGTTTTTT

abundance: NA
j_gene: TRBJ2-1
d_gene: TRBD2
v_gene: TRBV9
CDR3aa: CASSDGLAGSNEQFF
CDR3nt: TGTGCCAGCAGCGACGGACTAGCGGGGTCGAATGAGCAGTTCTTC

abundance: NA
j_gene: TRBJ1-5
d_gene: TRBD1
v_gene: TRBV2
CDR3aa: CASSDRQGYQPQHF
CDR3nt: TGTGCCAGCAGTGATCGACAGGGGTATCAGCCCCAGCATTTT

abundance: NA
j_gene: TRBJ2-5
d_gene: NA
v_gene: TRBV9
CDR3aa: CASSVGGGAGETQYF
CDR3nt: TGTGCCAGCAGCGTAGGGGGGGGCGCGGGAGAGACCCAGTACTTC

abundance: NA
j_gene: TRBJ2-7
d_gene: NA
v_gene: TRBV6-5
CDR3aa: CASSQAGTDYEQYF
CDR3nt: TGTGCCAGCAGTCAGGCCGGGACTGACTACGAGCAGTACTTC

abundance: once
j_gene: TRBJ1-1
d_gene: NA
v_gene: TRBV18
CDR3aa: CASSPVDRLNTEAFF
CDR3nt: TGTGCCAGCTCACCCGTAGACAGGCTGAACACTGAAGCTTTCTTT

abundance: NA
j_gene: TRBJ2-3
d_gene: NA
v_gene: TRBV19
CDR3aa: CASSTLVAGTDTQYF
CDR3nt: TGTGCCAGTAGTACCCTGGTTGCGGGGACAGATACGCAGTATTTT

abundance: NA
j_gene: TRBJ2-2
d_gene: TRBD1
v_gene: TRBV19
CDR3aa: CASQSGGANTGELFF
CDR3nt: TGTGCCAGCCAATCAGGGGGCGCGAACACCGGGGAGCTGTTTTTT

abundance: NA
j_gene: TRBJ2-3
d_gene: NA
v_gene: TRBV29-1
CDR3aa: CSVGGQGASDTQYF
CDR3nt: TGCAGCGTCGGGGGGCAGGGGGCATCAGATACGCAGTATTTT

abundance: NA
j_gene: TRBJ2-1
d_gene: TRBD1
v_gene: TRBV19
CDR3aa: CASSISGTGGSYNEQFF
CDR3nt: TGTGCCAGTAGTATCTCCGGGACAGGGGGCTCCTACAATGAGCAGTTCTTC

abundance: NA
j_gene: TRBJ2-5
d_gene: TRBD2
v_gene: TRBV30
CDR3aa: CAWRPGLAGGETQYF
CDR3nt: TGTGCCTGGAGACCTGGGCTAGCGGGAGGAGAGACCCAGTACTTC

abundance: NA
j_gene: TRBJ2-3
d_gene: NA
v_gene: TRBV7-3
CDR3aa: CASSAQGPDTQYF
CDR3nt: TGTGCCAGCAGCGCGCAGGGGCCAGATACGCAGTATTTT

abundance: NA
j_gene: TRBJ1-6
d_gene: NA
v_gene: TRBV19
CDR3aa: CASSEGRLNSPLHF
CDR3nt: TGTGCCAGTAGTGAGGGCAGGCTGAATTCACCCCTCCACTTT

abundance: once
j_gene: TRBJ2-1
d_gene: TRBD1
v_gene: TRBV2
CDR3aa: CASSPDRAYNEQFF
CDR3nt: TGTGCCAGCAGCCCGGACAGGGCTTACAATGAGCAGTTCTTC